A single sample gave rise to the 13 T cell receptor beta chains below, sequenced in a study of blood T cell repertoires in COVID-19. Profiled with immunoSEQ multiplex PCR; TCRdb holds only in-frame clones, not every one. The data hold more than 55,000 clones, with 80% to 95% observed a single time. The material sequenced was peripheral blood. The receptors were sampled from a man in his forties or fifties with active COVID-19.

The rearrangement links TRBV7-2 to TRBJ1-4; TRBD1 is a possible D gene (5 bases). V dropped 2 bases and J dropped 7 bases, with 14 bases sitting between them. The CDR3 sequence is 15 residues long. Germline CDR1 SGHTA, CDR2 FQGNSA. The CDR3 loop reads CASSLQSGPPEKLFF. The CDR3 DNA is TGTGCCAGCAGCTTACAATCAGGGCCTCCTGAAAAACTGTTTTTT.

The chain couples TRBV4-1 to TRBJ1-6; D is possibly TRBD1 (6 bases). CDR1 and CDR2 (germline): MGHRA, YSYEKL. This CDR3 has 15 amino acids. Trimming pared 4 bases from V and 8 bases from J, leaving 15 bases between. CDR3 coding DNA: TGCGCCAGCAGCCTATCCTCTCCAGGGGATTCACCCCTCCACTTT. This gives the protein CASSLSSPGDSPLHF.

The genes are TRBV12-3 or TRBV12-4 and TRBJ1-6; 7 bases map to TRBD1. V gave up 2 bases and J gave up 13 bases; unmatched junction bases: 2. CDR3 length equals 12 residues. The CDR3 nucleotides read TGTGCCAGCAGTTTAAACAGGGGCCCCCTCCACTTT. Translating it yields CASSLNRGPLHF.

V usage is TRBV27 and J usage is TRBJ1-5; D uncertain. Germline-derived CDR1 and CDR2 are MNHEY and SMNVEV (reference sequence). The V gene lost 2 bases and the J gene lost 2 bases, with 7 bases spanning the gap. The CDR3 sequence is 14 residues long. The CDR3 DNA is TGTGCCAGCAGTTTAGAGGGTGGCAATCAGCCCCAGCATTTT. It encodes CASSLEGGNQPQHF.

This chain uses TRBV5-5 with TRBJ2-1, with no clear D. Per the germline V gene, CDR1 is SGHKS and CDR2 is YYEKEE (reference sequence). This CDR3 comprises 15 residues. Between the trimmed V and J ends, which lost 0 bases and 7 bases, there was a span of 14 bases. CDR3 in amino acids: CASSLDHQMLNEQFF. The CDR3 nucleotides are TGTGCCAGCAGCTTGGATCACCAAATGCTAAATGAGCAGTTCTTC.

The gene calls are TRBV12-3 or TRBV12-4 and TRBJ2-5; unclear D gene. The CDR3 covers 12 residues. Trimming left V 5 bases short and J 5 bases short, with 9 bases between. CDR3 amino acids: CASSDPGETQYF. The CDR3 DNA sequence: TGTGCCAGCAGTGATCCCGGGGAGACCCAGTACTTC.

This chain uses TRBV25-1 with TRBJ1-1; D not certain. Germline lookup yields CDR1 MGHDK and CDR2 SYGVNS. Trimming shortened V by 3 bases and J by 1 base, and 9 bases separated the two germline ends. The CDR3 runs to 14 residues. CDR3 loop: CASSDLGRNTEAFF. Written as DNA, the CDR3 is TGTGCCAGCAGTGACCTCGGGAGGAACACTGAAGCTTTCTTT.

This rearrangement joins TRBV7-6 to TRBJ2-3; D might be TRBD2 (7 bases). CDR3 length: 17 residues. Trimming removed 0 bases at V and 6 bases at J, with 19 bases between. Germline loops: CDR1 SGHVS, CDR2 FNYEAQ. The CDR3 spells CASSLASWAGATDTQYF. CDR3 nucleotides: TGTGCCAGCAGCTTAGCGAGTTGGGCGGGGGCGACGGATACGCAGTATTTT.

The chain uses TRBV5-1 and TRBJ1-1; unclear D gene. Germline CDR1 SGHRS, CDR2 YFSETQ. Trimming removed 4 bases from V and 1 base from J, with 14 bases in between. CDR3 length: 15 amino acids. The CDR3, as DNA: TGCGCCAGCAGCATTGATGTCGAGGCGAACACTGAAGCTTTCTTT. Protein product: CASSIDVEANTEAFF.

V gene TRBV4-2 combines with J gene TRBJ2-2, with D perhaps TRBD1 (5 bases). V was clipped by 3 bases and J by 5 bases, with 22 bases between them. Germline V gene lookup returns CDR1 LGHNA and CDR2 YNFKEQ. The CDR3 has 18 residues. The CDR3 DNA reads TGTGCCAGCAGCCAGCTAGGGGAAGCCCAGAGAGCTACCGGGGAGCTGTTTTTT. Protein: CASSQLGEAQRATGELFF.

The genes are TRBV11-3 and TRBJ2-7; possible D gene TRBD1, 6 bases. This CDR3 comprises 13 residues. Trimming shortened V by 4 bases and J by 3 bases, and 10 bases separated the two germline ends. Germline V gives CDR1 SGHNT, CDR2 YENEEA. In DNA, the CDR3 is TGTGCCAGCAGCTCCCAGGGGTACTACGAGCAGTACTTC. This sequence encodes CASSSQGYYEQYF.

This sequence joins TRBV9 and TRBJ2-5; the D gene is possibly TRBD1 (6 bases). V lost 0 bases and J 4 bases, leaving 13 bases between the germline ends. Germline V gene lookup returns CDR1 SGDLS and CDR2 YYNGEE. There are 15 residues in the CDR3. As DNA, the CDR3 is TGTGCCAGCAGCGTAGAAGGGGGTTTCGGAGAGACCCAGTACTTC. Translating it yields CASSVEGGFGETQYF.

The genes are TRBV2 and TRBJ1-2; 7 nucleotides line up with TRBD1. Germline CDR1 is SNHLY and CDR2 is FYNNEI. The CDR3 is made up of 15 amino acids. Trimming took 2 bases from V and 2 from J; bases not matched to a gene: 5. CDR3 in DNA: TGTGCCAGCAGTGAATCACAGGGGTCGAACTATGGCTACACCTTC. It is translated as CASSESQGSNYGYTF.